What follows is one T cell receptor beta chain and its context. This clone is a singleton in its sample. Its antigen has not been determined. Per-nucleotide qualities are absent, and no much larger clonotype sits a single base away. Using the deep immunoSEQ assay, multiplex PCR amplified TCR CDR3 regions from genomic DNA. Genomic DNA extracted from each cell subset was distributed evenly over all wells of several immunoSEQ 96-well plates, and each plate served as one replicate. For sorted subsets, approximately 200 ng of genomic DNA, equivalent to around 30,000 T cell genomes, went into each replicate PCR. The purified libraries were quantified using a Qubit 3.0 fluorometer, sized with a Bioanalyzer 2100, and then quantified again using the KAPA Library Quantification kit. Every immunoSEQ 96-well plate was sequenced on a separate single-read 150-cycle Illumina NextSeq 550 flow cell. Per the source publication's procedure: Because only junctional sequences without quality scores were contained in the immunoSEQ output, filtering matching that applied to full-length reads could not be performed. To assign V/J genes and CDR3, sequences were annotated against IMGT germline references using PyIR, a Python wrapper for IgBLAST v1.9. Reads were removed for weak V/J assignments (E-value above 1e-6), missing CDR3, stop codons, out-of-frame junctions, or ambiguous translated residues. V3J clonotypes were defined as sequences sharing an identical inferred V gene, J gene, and CDR3 amino acid sequence. Percentage overlap between repertoires was computed as shared unique clonotypes divided by the size of the smaller repertoire. Richness of each repertoire was evaluated using RTK rarefaction, the Chao1 estimator, and Recon v2.1 estimates of unobserved clonotypes. Generation probabilities for all TCRbeta clonotypes obtained by the gDNA method from a handful of donors were computed using OLGA. Imported from immuneACCESS, the table was reduced by TCRdb to in-frame sequences with V and J called. These copies leave out some clones; in studies compared against another copy, an unresolved V gene accounts for under half, and the cause of the remainder is not known. The V and J calls and clone size were taken over from that table, and D and trimming were inferred from the DNA. The table for this sample lists 2 million to 2.5 million clones; approximately 94% of them were counted only once. Around 0.13% of the sample is in the top ten clones.

The data were taken from a study of shared clonotypes between healthy human individuals (dated by TCRdb to about 2020). As for the study more broadly: The cohort included a few men and a couple of women between 18 and 49 years of age. Between about 0.94 and 8.9 billion PBMCs per donor were obtained by leukapheresis. Different laboratories and diverse techniques were used to prepare libraries and sequence TCR repertoires, to increase sequencing depth and limit assay-specific biases. Blood TCR repertoires of five healthy adults were deeply sequenced to estimate repertoire size and the extent of clonotype sharing between individuals. For each donor, CD4 naive and CD4 memory were each run on three plates, CD8 naive on two plates, and CD8 memory on one plate. Points the paper makes about the study in general: When several donors were compared, the shared fraction of clonotypes was approximately 5% for naive CD4, approximately 3.3% for naive CD8, 2.3% for memory CD4, and 0.4% for memory CD8. Estimated clonotype richness was generally larger for naive than for memory subsets. Because the study included only a small number of donors, the genetic and exposure-history diversity represented was limited. Compared with non-shared clonotypes, the clonotypes found in all four sorted-subset donors had higher generation probabilities. Rarefaction of sorted-subset datasets indicated incomplete sequencing despite the large sequencing depth. Pairwise subsampling indicated that sequencing depth was expected to affect the degree of clonotype sharing among donors. Only blood was sampled, and tissue TCR repertoires likely differ from those in blood.

Trimming takes 5 bases from V and 3 bases from J, and the germline ends sit 8 bases apart. The CDR3, cysteine through phenylalanine, is 12 amino acids long. Left in the record is the CDR3 DNA by itself, 36 bases read in frame from the first base. Via the germline V gene, CDR1 is SGHVS and CDR2 FQNEAQ. Donors were healthy HIV-negative adults with no recently reported acute infections or vaccinations. Every donor was a Caucasian adult residing in Nashville, Tennessee, USA. CD4+ T cells were enriched through magnetic negative selection, after which naive cells were positively selected on CD45RA and the remaining negative fraction served as the memory subset. After blood collection by leukapheresis, PBMCs were isolated using Ficoll-Histopaque density gradient centrifugation and then cryopreserved in the vapor phase of liquid nitrogen. Purity and quantity of every magnetically sorted T cell population were checked by analytical flow cytometry. From each sorted fraction, genomic DNA was isolated and quantified by UV absorbance on a Nanodrop 2000c.

The chain was built from TRBV7-8 and TRBJ2-7, with the identity of the D gene unclear. This receptor was obtained from a man aged 18-30 years in good health. The specimen was naive CD4+ T cells sorted from blood. In the paper's terms, the cell subset or site label means: CD45RA+ positively selected. The CDR3 has the sequence CASSTNNYEQYF. The bases read TGTGCCAGCAGCACGAACAACTACGAGCAGTACTTC.